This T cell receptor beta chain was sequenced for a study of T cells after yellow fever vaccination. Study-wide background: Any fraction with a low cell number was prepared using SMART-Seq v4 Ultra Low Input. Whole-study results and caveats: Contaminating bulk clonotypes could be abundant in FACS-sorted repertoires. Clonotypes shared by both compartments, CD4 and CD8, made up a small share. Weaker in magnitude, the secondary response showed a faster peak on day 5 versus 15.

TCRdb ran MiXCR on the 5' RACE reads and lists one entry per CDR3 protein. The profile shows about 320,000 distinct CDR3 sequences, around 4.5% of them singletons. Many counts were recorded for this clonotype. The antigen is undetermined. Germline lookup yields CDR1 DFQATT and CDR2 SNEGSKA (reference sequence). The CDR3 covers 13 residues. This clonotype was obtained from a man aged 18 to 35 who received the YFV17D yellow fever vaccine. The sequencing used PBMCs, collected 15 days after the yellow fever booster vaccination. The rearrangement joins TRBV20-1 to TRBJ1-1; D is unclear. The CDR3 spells CRAARGFDTEAFF. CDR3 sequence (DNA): TGCAGGGCGGCACGGGGTTTCGACACTGAAGCTTTCTTT.